This paragraph covers one T cell receptor (beta chain) sequence. In its sample, this clone was seen once. Its recognized antigen is unknown. No qualities accompany the bases; no much larger clone lies one base away. This sample was included in a study of shared T cell receptors in the human thymus (dated by TCRdb to the early 2020s). For context, the study as a whole: The study examined how self-reactive, shared T-cell receptor alpha chains are generated in the human thymus.

To prepare the library, the immunoSEQ multiplex PCR assay was applied. TCRdb took over this immuneACCESS table, retaining in-frame rearrangements with V and J assigned. Such tables are incomplete; in checked studies, under half of the missing clones stem from an unresolved V gene, and the remainder is unexplained. In all, the sample holds roughly 550,000 clones, and 78% of those were seen once. The ten largest clones represent 0.013% of the sample. Taken from the germline V gene, the CDR1 and CDR2 loops are MGHDK and SYGVNS. The V end gives up 7 bases and the J end 3 bases, leaving 5 bases in the junction not matched to a gene. The CDR3 holds 13 amino acids from the cysteine to the phenylalanine. CDR3 DNA is the only sequence kept; it has 39 bases, read in frame from the first base. This same sample was also taken into another study, of human thymus T cells. Taken from the second paper: The donors were immunologically healthy infants in Finland who had open corrective cardiac surgery for congenital heart defects. The thymus tissue came from surgical resects taken out during corrective cardiac surgery. V and J gene segment usage appeared biased in both thymic and peripheral blood repertoires. Highly overlapping thymic TCR repertoires among unrelated individuals were reported in the related research. TCR alpha and beta repertoires from roughly 8 infant thymus samples and a few related peripheral blood samples were characterized in the study. Donor ages ranged from about 7 to 244 days, and the cohort comprised 5 to 7 male and a couple of female infants. Thymocytes were mechanically released from the tissue and were stored as pellets of roughly 9.5-30 million cells at -70 degrees C. A QIAsymphony instrument was used to extract genomic DNA from the frozen cell pellets. Using the immunoSEQ multiplex PCR assay, the TCRB and TCRAD loci were amplified from a standardized quantity of quality-controlled genomic DNA. Amplicons spanned the V(D)J region at a length sufficient to cover the CDR3 and identify V and J genes. Amplicon sequencing was performed on an Illumina platform through the commercial immunoSEQ service. Primer bias and sequencing errors were corrected as previously described, and TCRAD and TCRB were defined on the basis of the IMGT database. Analysis of the repertoires was done with immunoSEQ Analyzer 3.0 and VDJTools and included basic statistics, V/J segment usage, diversity estimates, rarefaction and pairwise overlap. Diversity was estimated using the Chao1, ChaoE, Efron-Thisted, Shannon and inverse Simpson indices, and was also estimated on datasets down-sampled to the size of the smallest sample. Repertoire overlap used strict matching of CDR3 nucleotide sequence, V gene and J gene, with Jaccard-based multidimensional scaling clustering. Thymus samples yielded on average roughly 800,000 unique TCRB clonotypes, compared with around 84,000 from blood samples.

The clonotype originates from a boy in the first two years of life with a congenital heart defect. Donor details come from another sample of the same person, matched by shared clones. Sequencing was carried out using thymocytes. This chain is built from TRBV25-1 and TRBJ2-5, with 7 bases matching TRBD1. The CDR3 amino acid sequence is: CASTDRTEETQYF. The DNA reads TGTGCCAGCACGGACAGGACGGAAGAGACCCAGTACTTC.